A single sample gave rise to the 21 T cell receptor beta chains below, sequenced in a study of shared clonotypes between healthy human individuals. In the naive CD8 group, cells lacked CD45RO and were positively selected for CCR7, so terminally differentiated effector memory CD45RA+ cells were left out. Data came from immunoSEQ multiplex PCR; TCRdb stores just in-frame clones and leaves some out. The sample shows hundreds of thousands of clones, about 95% of them seen only once. The sample consisted of naive CD8+ T cells sorted from blood. The receptors originated from a young woman in good health.

This chain uses TRBV27 with TRBJ2-3; D possibly corresponds to TRBD2 (5 bases). Between the trimmed V and J ends, which lost 6 bases and 3 bases, there was a span of 10 bases. CDR1 and CDR2 from the germline V gene are MNHEY and SMNVEV (reference sequence). The CDR3 contains 13 residues. CDR3 residues: CASSGVVTDTQYF. The CDR3 DNA follows: TGTGCCAGCAGCGGGGTCGTTACAGATACGCAGTATTTT.

The chain has TRBV7-2 and TRBJ1-5; no reliable D call. The germline CDR1 and CDR2 sequences are SGHTA and FQGNSA. Trimming removed 4 bases at V and 4 bases at J, with 14 bases between. The CDR3 consists of 15 residues. The CDR3 region has the DNA TGTGCCAGCAGCTCTGTGTCGGACGGAAATCAGCCCCAGCATTTT. This encodes CASSSVSDGNQPQHF. Full variable domain (outside the CDR3, taken from reference TRBV7-2 and TRBJ1-5): GAGVSQSPSNKVTEKGKDVELRCDPISGHTALYWYRQSLGQGLEFLIYFQGNSAPDKSGLPSDRFSAERTGGSVSTLTIQRTQQEDSAVYLCASSSVSDGNQPQHFGDGTRLSIL.

V gene TRBV5-6 combines with J gene TRBJ1-2; tentatively, D is TRBD1 (6 bases). Trimming pared 0 bases from V and 3 bases from J, leaving 12 bases between. Germline V CDR1 and CDR2: SGHDT, YYEEEE. The CDR3 covers 15 residues. The CDR3 sequence: CASSLAWGGDYGYTF. DNA for the CDR3: TGTGCCAGCAGCTTGGCCTGGGGGGGCGACTATGGCTACACCTTC.

The J gene is TRBJ2-2, the V gene TRBV5-4; no reliable D call. Germline V gene data show CDR1 as SGHNT and CDR2 as YYREEE (reference sequence). The CDR3 covers 12 residues. The V end lost 4 bases, the J end lost 5 bases, and 6 bases lay between the germline ends. The CDR3 region is CASSQETGELFF. DNA for the CDR3: TGTGCCAGCAGCCAGGAAACCGGGGAGCTGTTTTTT.

J is TRBJ1-5 and V is TRBV27; possible D gene TRBD1, 6 bases. The germline V gene has CDR1 MNHEY and CDR2 SMNVEV (reference sequence). The CDR3 is 15 amino acids. V lost 8 bases and J lost 3, with 17 bases in between. The CDR3 nucleotides are TGTGCCAGCCCGCCGGACAGACCCTTCAATCAGCCCCAGCATTTT. The encoded protein is CASPPDRPFNQPQHF.

About this clone: The same CDR3 is also encoded by other DNA sequences in this sample. The rearrangement joins TRBV27 to TRBJ2-7, with D perhaps TRBD1 or TRBD2 (5 bases each). The length of the CDR3 is 14 residues. V lost 5 bases and J 0 bases, leaving 11 bases between the germline ends. Germline assignment: CDR1 MNHEY and CDR2 SMNVEV (reference sequence). Written as DNA, the CDR3 is TGTGCCAGCAGTGCCGGGACCTACTCCTACGAGCAGTACTTC. This gives the protein CASSAGTYSYEQYF.

The V call is TRBV5-6, the J call TRBJ2-7, with D possibly TRBD1 on 6 matching bases. The germline V gene has CDR1 SGHDT and CDR2 YYEEEE. This CDR3 spans 17 amino acids. Trimming left V 2 bases short and J 2 bases short, with 20 bases between. CDR3 nucleotides: TGTGCCAGCAGCTTAGGGACAACCCGATCTAGGACCTACGAGCAGTACTTC. It specifies CASSLGTTRSRTYEQYF.

The rearrangement uses TRBV27 and TRBJ2-2, with TRBD2 identical over 9 bases. CDR3 length: 15 amino acids. Trimming took 5 bases from V and 6 from J; bases not matched to a gene: 7. CDR1 is MNHEY and CDR2 is SMNVEV in the germline V gene (reference sequence). The chain's CDR3 is CASSPGTSTAGELFF. CDR3 nucleotide sequence: TGTGCCAGCAGTCCGGGGACTAGCACGGCCGGGGAGCTGTTTTTT.

The chain has TRBV2 and TRBJ2-5, with 9 bases that match TRBD2. The closer fit of TRBJ2-7 to the DNA end suggests the J call may be wrong. Germline values: CDR1 SNHLY, CDR2 FYNNEI. There are 14 residues in the CDR3. In DNA form, the CDR3 reads TGTGCCAGCAGTTTTAGCGGGAGCTCCTACGAGCAGTACTTC. It yields the protein CASSFSGSSYEQYF.

The CDR3 DNA follows: TGTGCCAGCAGCTTAGTAAGGGTTCAAGAGACCCAGTACTTC. It translates to CASSLVRVQETQYF. The J gene is TRBJ2-5, the V gene TRBV7-9, with unresolved D. Germline CDR1 is SEHNR and CDR2 is FQNEAQ (reference sequence). This CDR3 has 14 residues. V was trimmed by 1 base and J by 2 bases, leaving 8 bases between them.

This CDR3 is CASSRDSLNTEAFF. CDR3 nucleotides: TGTGCCAGCAGCCGGGACAGCTTGAACACTGAAGCTTTCTTT. The V and J genes are TRBV6-5 and TRBJ1-1, with TRBD1 identical over 7 bases. This CDR3 is 14 amino acids long. Trimming at V came to 6 bases and at J to 0 bases, leaving 4 bases not matched to a gene. Germline CDR1 reads MNHEY; CDR2 reads SVGAGI.

The rearrangement joins TRBV27 to TRBJ1-2; 7 bases agree with TRBD1. The CDR3 has 13 residues. J lost 3 bases, V lost 6 bases, and 4 bases had no gene match. Germline V gene sequence: CDR1 MNHEY, CDR2 SMNVEV (reference sequence). The CDR3 DNA sequence: TGTGCCAGCAGCCGTACAGGGGACTATGGCTACACCTTC. Protein product: CASSRTGDYGYTF.

This clone was detected a few times. Other DNA sequences from this sample encode an identical CDR3 as well. This chain connects TRBV7-9 to TRBJ2-1; D ambiguous. This CDR3 is built from 11 residues. Germline values: CDR1 SEHNR, CDR2 FQNEAQ (reference sequence). With 2 bases removed from V and 6 bases from J, the gap between germline ends came to 2 bases. CDR3 sequence (DNA): TGTGCCAGCAGCTTAAGCAATGAGCAGTTCTTC. Protein product: CASSLSNEQFF.

The rearrangement links TRBV7-8 to TRBJ2-1; a weak D match, TRBD2 (5 bases). The CDR3 consists of 15 residues. From germline, CDR1 is SGHVS and CDR2 FQNEAQ. Trimming removed 5 bases from V and 2 bases from J, with 13 bases in between. The CDR3 is CASSPGRSTYNEQFF. CDR3 bases: TGTGCCAGCAGCCCTGGGAGAAGTACCTACAATGAGCAGTTCTTC. The full variable domain, in which reference TRBV7-8 and TRBJ2-1 provide the parts outside the CDR3, is GAGVSQSPRYKVAKRGQDVALRCDPISGHVSLFWYQQALGQGPEFLTYFQNEAQLDKSGLPSDRFFAERPEGSVSTLKIQRTQQEDSAVYLCASSPGRSTYNEQFFGPGTRLTVL.

This sequence joins TRBV6-1 and TRBJ1-4; D is unresolved. The CDR3 consists of 18 residues. Germline V CDR1 and CDR2: MNHNS, SASEGT. Deletions cut 2 bases from V and 3 bases from J, with 19 bases between. The CDR3, as DNA: TGTGCCAGCAGTGAAACACGGGCACGCCTTGGAGCTAATGAAAAACTGTTTTTT. As protein: CASSETRARLGANEKLFF.

V usage is TRBV28 and J usage is TRBJ1-2; tentative D call: TRBD1 (6 bases). The CDR3 length is 14 residues. From germline, CDR1 is MDHEN and CDR2 SYDVKM. The ends were cut back, 3 bases at V and 6 bases at J, with 14 bases in the middle. CDR3: CASSFILGADGYTF. In DNA form, the CDR3 reads TGTGCCAGCAGTTTCATTTTGGGGGCGGATGGCTACACCTTC.

The chain's CDR3 is CASILAGLTDTQYF. DNA for the CDR3: TGTGCCAGTATACTAGCAGGCCTCACAGATACGCAGTATTTT. This rearrangement joins TRBV9 to TRBJ2-3; D might be TRBD2 (6 bases). In germline, CDR1 is SGDLS, CDR2 YYNGEE. Trimming removed 8 bases at V and 2 bases at J, with 15 bases between. The CDR3 has 14 amino acids. The full variable domain, completed using reference TRBV9 and TRBJ2-3, is DSGVTQTPKHLITATGQRVTLRCSPRSGDLSVYWYQQSLDQGLQFLIQYYNGEERAKGNILERFSAQQFPDLHSELNLSSLELGDSALYFCASILAGLTDTQYFGPGTRLTVL.

V is TRBV7-6 and J is TRBJ2-1, with TRBD2 matching over 7 bases. Germline trimming cut 6 bases from V and 10 bases from J; bases unmatched to any gene: 6. Germline V gene lookup returns CDR1 SGHVS and CDR2 FNYEAQ. The CDR3 is 12 residues long. CDR3 protein: CASSILAGEQFF. DNA of the CDR3: TGTGCCAGCAGTATTTTAGCGGGCGAGCAGTTCTTC.

This clone is a singleton in its sample. The chain recombines TRBV28 with TRBJ1-5; maybe TRBD1 (6 bases). The CDR3 consists of 15 residues. Trimming shortened V by 3 bases and J by 4 bases, and 13 bases separated the two germline ends. In germline, CDR1 is MDHEN, CDR2 SYDVKM. CDR3 nucleotides: TGTGCCAGCAGTTTGGACGGGGGCCTTAATCAGCCCCAGCATTTT. This sequence encodes CASSLDGGLNQPQHF.

The rearrangement joins TRBV5-4 to TRBJ2-7, with D perhaps TRBD1 (5 bases). The CDR3 consists of 15 residues. Trimming removed 0 bases from V and 1 base from J, with 11 bases in between. CDR1 and CDR2 (germline): SGHNT, YYREEE (reference sequence). The CDR3 DNA reads as TGTGCCAGCAGCTTGGACTTGGGGCAGTCCTACGAGCAGTACTTC. Amino acids: CASSLDLGQSYEQYF.

This clone was picked up a small number of times. V usage is TRBV6-4 and J usage is TRBJ1-5, with no clear D. The CDR3 consists of 14 residues. V gave up 0 bases and J gave up 6 bases, with 9 bases separating them. The germline V gene encodes CDR1 MRHNA and CDR2 SNTAGT. This CDR3 reads CASSDSMGVQPQHF. CDR3 DNA: TGTGCCAGCAGTGACTCCATGGGCGTTCAGCCCCAGCATTTT.